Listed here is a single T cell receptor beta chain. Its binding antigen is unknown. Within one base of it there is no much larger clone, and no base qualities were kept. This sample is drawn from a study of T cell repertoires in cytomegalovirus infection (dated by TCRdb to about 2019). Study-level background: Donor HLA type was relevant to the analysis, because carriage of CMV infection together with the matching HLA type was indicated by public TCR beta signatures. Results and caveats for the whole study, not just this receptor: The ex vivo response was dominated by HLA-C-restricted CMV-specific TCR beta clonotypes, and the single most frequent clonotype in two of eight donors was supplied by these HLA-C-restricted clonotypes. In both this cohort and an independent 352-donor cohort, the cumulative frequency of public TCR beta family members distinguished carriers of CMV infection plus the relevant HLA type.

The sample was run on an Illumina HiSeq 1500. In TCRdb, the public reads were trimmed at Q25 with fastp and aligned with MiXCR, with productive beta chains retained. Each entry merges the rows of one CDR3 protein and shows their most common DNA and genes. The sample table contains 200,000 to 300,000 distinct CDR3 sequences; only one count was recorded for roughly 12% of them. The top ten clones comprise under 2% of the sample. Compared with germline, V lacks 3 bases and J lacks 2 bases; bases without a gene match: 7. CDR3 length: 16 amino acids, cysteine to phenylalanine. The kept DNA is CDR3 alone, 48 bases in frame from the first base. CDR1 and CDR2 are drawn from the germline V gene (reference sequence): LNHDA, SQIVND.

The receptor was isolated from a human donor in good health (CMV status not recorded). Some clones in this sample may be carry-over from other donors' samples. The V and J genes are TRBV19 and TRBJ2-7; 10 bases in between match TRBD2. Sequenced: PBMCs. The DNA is TGTGCCAGTAGTATTTCGGGGACTAGCGTCGCCTACGAGCAGTACTTC. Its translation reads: CASSISGTSVAYEQYF.